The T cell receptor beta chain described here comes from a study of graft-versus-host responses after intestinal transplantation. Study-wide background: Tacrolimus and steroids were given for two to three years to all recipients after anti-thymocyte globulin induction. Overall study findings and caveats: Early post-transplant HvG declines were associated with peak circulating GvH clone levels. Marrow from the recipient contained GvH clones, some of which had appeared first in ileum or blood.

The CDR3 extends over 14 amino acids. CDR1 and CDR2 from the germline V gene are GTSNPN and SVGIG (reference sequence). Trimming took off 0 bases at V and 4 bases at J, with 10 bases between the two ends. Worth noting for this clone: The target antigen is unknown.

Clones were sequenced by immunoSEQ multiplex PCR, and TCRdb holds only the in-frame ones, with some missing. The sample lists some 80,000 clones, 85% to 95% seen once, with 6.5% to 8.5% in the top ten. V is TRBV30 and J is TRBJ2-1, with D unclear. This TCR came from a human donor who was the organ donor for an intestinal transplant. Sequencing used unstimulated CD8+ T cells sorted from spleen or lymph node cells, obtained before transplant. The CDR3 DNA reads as TGTGCCTGGAGTGTAACCTCCGGTTACAATGAGCAGTTCTTC. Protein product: CAWSVTSGYNEQFF.